This is a list of T cell receptor beta chains from one sample in a study of blood T cell repertoires in COVID-19. Sequencing used immunoSEQ multiplex PCR; TCRdb keeps in-frame clones, though not all of them. Among more than 200,000 clones, 85% to 90% were seen once, and the ten largest hold around 4%. The sequenced material came from PBMCs or T cells enriched from blood (not recorded which). These receptors came from a woman aged 30 to 39 with acute COVID-19. CDR3s include the opening cysteine and the closing phenylalanine or tryptophan. A D gene is named only where the DNA matches it firmly. Clone size, where shown, is once, few, many, or a class for clones that have expanded.

j_gene	v_gene	d_gene	abundance	CDR3nt	CDR3aa
TRBJ2-7	TRBV29-1	-	-	TGCAGCGTTGAGGGGCAGACCTACGAGCAGTACTTC	CSVEGQTYEQYF
TRBJ2-1	TRBV27	-	-	TGTGCCAGCAGTCGCGTCTACAATGAGCAGTTCTTC	CASSRVYNEQFF
TRBJ2-7	TRBV14	TRBD2	-	TGTGCCAGCAGTCCCTATAGCGGGGGACCGTACGAGCAGTACTTC	CASSPYSGGPYEQYF
TRBJ1-1	TRBV7-6	-	-	TGTGCCAGCAGCTTACTTGTTGGGGCCAACACTGAAGCTTTCTTT	CASSLLVGANTEAFF
TRBJ2-7	TRBV6-5	-	-	TGTGCCAGCAGTTTTGGAACAGGGCCTTCCTACGAGCAGTACTTC	CASSFGTGPSYEQYF
TRBJ2-7	TRBV6-1	TRBD1	few	TGTGCCAGCACTCCCCGGGACAGCTCCTACGAGCAGTACTTC	CASTPRDSSYEQYF
TRBJ2-1	TRBV2	-	-	TGTGCCAGCAGTGGGGGAGGAACGGGGAATTCGTGGAATGAGCAGTTCTTC	CASSGGGTGNSWNEQFF
TRBJ2-1	TRBV19	-	-	TGTGCCACCTGCAGGGTGAGTGGCAATGAGCAGTTCTTC	CATCRVSGNEQFF
TRBJ2-3	TRBV30	TRBD2	-	TGTGCCTGGAGCATAGCGGGGGGCCGAGATACGCAGTATTTT	CAWSIAGGRDTQYF
TRBJ2-7	TRBV10-3	TRBD1	-	TGTGCCATCAGTGAGTTCGAGACAGGGTCCTACGAGCAGTACTTC	CAISEFETGSYEQYF
TRBJ2-1	TRBV12-3/TRBV12-4	-	-	TGTGCCAGCAGTTTGGGAAGGGGAAATGAGCAGTTCTTC	CASSLGRGNEQFF
TRBJ1-3	TRBV18	-	once	TGTGCCAGCTCACCACCGGCGGGCACCATATATTTT	CASSPPAGTIYF
TRBJ2-1	TRBV11-2	TRBD2	-	TGTGCCAGCAGCTTAAGTCTAGCGGGGTACAATGAGCAGTTCTTC	CASSLSLAGYNEQFF
TRBJ1-5	TRBV30	TRBD1	-	TGTGCCTGGAGCGGGACAGGGGTTGGTCAGCCCCAGCATTTT	CAWSGTGVGQPQHF
TRBJ2-3	TRBV29-1	-	-	TGCAGCGTGGATGGACAGCCGTACCACACAGATACGCAGTATTTT	CSVDGQPYHTDTQYF
TRBJ2-6	TRBV28	-	-	TGTGCCAGCAGTAAACTTAGGGGCTCTGGGGCCAACGTCCTGACTTTC	CASSKLRGSGANVLTF
TRBJ1-4	TRBV6-5	TRBD1	-	TGTGCCAGCAGTTACTCCGGGACAGGGGCCCCTGAAAAACTGTTTTTT	CASSYSGTGAPEKLFF